This T cell receptor (beta chain) was observed in a study of beta chain features in type 1 diabetes. Study-wide context: Age, gender and cell yields were alike across patients and healthy donors. All samples together contributed 85 million to 120 million sorted cells for examination. Study outcomes and limitations: Within each of all four CD4+ subsets, Type 1 diabetes patients had TCRB CDR3s that were moderately but significantly shorter.

A note on this clone: What it recognizes is unknown.

Per germline, CDR1 SQVTM and CDR2 ANQGSEA. Between the trimmed V and J ends, which lost 5 bases and 4 bases, there was a span of 20 bases. The CDR3 has 15 amino acids. The whole isolated RNA underwent reverse transcription, so sequencing captured expressed TCRB transcripts. Repertoires were generated with immunoSEQ multiplex PCR, while TCRdb's copy carries only in-frame clones and drops some. This table has 120,000 or so clones, 15% to 20% appearing once. This TCR derives from a man between 18 and 29 years old with type 1 diabetes. The sequencing sample was made of central memory CD4+ T cells from blood. The chain recombines TRBV29-1 with TRBJ2-5; a possible D gene is TRBD2 (6 bases). The CDR3 sequence is CSVLTTGGMGETQYF. As DNA, the CDR3 is TGCAGCGTTCTTACCACTGGGGGGATGGGAGAGACCCAGTACTTC.